This T cell receptor beta chain was recovered during a study of blood T cell repertoires in COVID-19. At the level of the study: Sites across the United States, Italy and Spain contributed samples from acute and convalescent COVID-19. T cells, B-cell-depleted T cells, or PBMCs supplied cDNA or gDNA.

This clone was recorded a few times. J gave up 7 bases and V 2 bases, and 7 bases lay outside the gene matches. Germline V CDR1 and CDR2: KGHSH, LQKENI. The CDR3 has 16 residues. Study processing details: Amplified reference gene primers provided the basis for estimating nucleated cell counts. Measured with immunoSEQ multiplex PCR; TCRdb has only the in-frame clones, and not every one. V and J calls and clone size are as listed in that table; D and trimming were resolved from the DNA. The profile shows 300,000 or so clones, about 89% of them singletons. This clonotype was sampled from a woman aged 40 to 49 who had recovered from COVID-19. Sequenced sample: peripheral blood. The V and J genes are TRBV18 and TRBJ2-2; 10 bases fit TRBD1. CDR3 region: CASSPKGQGIIGELFF. CDR3 DNA: TGTGCCAGCTCACCAAAGGGACAGGGGATTATCGGGGAGCTGTTTTTT.